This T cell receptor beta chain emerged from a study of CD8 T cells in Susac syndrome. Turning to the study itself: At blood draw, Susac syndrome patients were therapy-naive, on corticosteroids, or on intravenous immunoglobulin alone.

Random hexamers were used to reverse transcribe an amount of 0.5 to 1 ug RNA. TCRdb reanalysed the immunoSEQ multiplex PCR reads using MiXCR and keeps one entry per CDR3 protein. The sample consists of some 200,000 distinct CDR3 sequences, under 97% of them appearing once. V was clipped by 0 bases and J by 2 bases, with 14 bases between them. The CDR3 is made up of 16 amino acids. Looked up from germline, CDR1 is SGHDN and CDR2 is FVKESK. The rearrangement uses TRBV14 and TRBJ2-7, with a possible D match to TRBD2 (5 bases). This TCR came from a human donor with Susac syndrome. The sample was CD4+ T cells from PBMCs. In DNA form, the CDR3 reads TGTGCCAGCAGCCAAGATCGGTGGGCCGGGGCCTACGAGCAGTACTTC. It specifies CASSQDRWAGAYEQYF.